A selection of T cell receptor beta chains follows, all from one sample in a study of early T cells in non-severe SARS-CoV-2 infection. TCRdb re-derived calls from the 5' RACE reads in MiXCR, one entry per CDR3 protein. The table includes over 50,000 distinct CDR3 sequences, about 8% detected once. The sample was whole blood, taken at baseline. Source of these receptors: an adult who was a healthcare worker with PCR-confirmed SARS-CoV-2 infection or an uninfected control (not recorded which). Both conserved end residues are part of each CDR3. The D gene is left open where the match is weak. Size is stated for part of the rows, as once, few or many counts, or as a class when the clone is expanded.

CDR3 length: 14; V gene: TRBV7-3; D gene: NA; clone size: few; CDR3 protein: CASSSMTGANVLTF
CDR3 length: 15; V gene: TRBV7-6; D gene: NA; clone size: few; CDR3 protein: CASSLDGQGSLELFF
CDR3 length: 14; V gene: TRBV29-1; D gene: NA; clone size: NA; CDR3 protein: CSVQAGVPYNEQFF
CDR3 length: 16; V gene: TRBV28; D gene: TRBD1; clone size: NA; CDR3 protein: CASSPPGTGPNYGYTF
CDR3 length: 15; V gene: TRBV30; D gene: NA; clone size: few; CDR3 protein: CAWSTPTLAKNIQYF
CDR3 length: 19; V gene: TRBV29-1; D gene: TRBD2; clone size: many; CDR3 protein: CSVEDPQGLAGGSLNEQFF
CDR3 length: 17; V gene: TRBV27; D gene: TRBD1; clone size: many; CDR3 protein: CASSLLSRDRSPWEQYF
CDR3 length: 13; V gene: TRBV5-4; D gene: NA; clone size: NA; CDR3 protein: CASSFYLAGEQYF
CDR3 length: 16; V gene: TRBV7-9; D gene: TRBD2; clone size: few; CDR3 protein: CASSLVTGGPKREQYF
CDR3 length: 12; V gene: TRBV12-3/TRBV12-4; D gene: NA; clone size: NA; CDR3 protein: CASSRAPPEQYF
CDR3 length: 15; V gene: TRBV19; D gene: NA; clone size: NA; CDR3 protein: CASSISGTPLEEQYF
CDR3 length: 15; V gene: TRBV20-1; D gene: TRBD2; clone size: NA; CDR3 protein: CSAVGGTSGSYEQYF
CDR3 length: 16; V gene: TRBV7-9; D gene: TRBD2; clone size: NA; CDR3 protein: CASSQISGGNYNEQFF
CDR3 length: 12; V gene: TRBV27; D gene: NA; clone size: NA; CDR3 protein: CASKFSTGELFF
CDR3 length: 14; V gene: TRBV12-5; D gene: NA; clone size: many; CDR3 protein: CASGLEGPKETQYF
CDR3 length: 15; V gene: TRBV20-1; D gene: NA; clone size: NA; CDR3 protein: CSARPIAEAYNEQFF
CDR3 length: 15; V gene: TRBV28; D gene: TRBD1; clone size: NA; CDR3 protein: CASSDRRTGMETRYF
CDR3 length: 16; V gene: TRBV14; D gene: TRBD2; clone size: few; CDR3 protein: CASSQEKRDYSNEQFF
CDR3 length: 16; V gene: TRBV7-9; D gene: TRBD1; clone size: many; CDR3 protein: CASSYKGQEFNYGYTF
CDR3 length: 15; V gene: TRBV4-1; D gene: NA; clone size: NA; CDR3 protein: CASSQVWGSYNEQFF
CDR3 length: 16; V gene: TRBV13; D gene: NA; clone size: NA; CDR3 protein: CASSSLLTGASAEQYF
CDR3 length: 19; V gene: TRBV4-2; D gene: TRBD2; clone size: many; CDR3 protein: CASSRFGASGAQGSDTQYF
CDR3 length: 15; V gene: TRBV28; D gene: TRBD2; clone size: NA; CDR3 protein: CASRILAERTDTQYF
CDR3 length: 13; V gene: TRBV28; D gene: NA; clone size: NA; CDR3 protein: CASRRTDRNEQFF
CDR3 length: 16; V gene: TRBV7-9; D gene: TRBD1; clone size: many; CDR3 protein: CASSSAGQGINYGYTF
CDR3 length: 13; V gene: TRBV12-3/TRBV12-4; D gene: NA; clone size: NA; CDR3 protein: CASSLGDSQPQHF
CDR3 length: 15; V gene: TRBV29-1; D gene: NA; clone size: many; CDR3 protein: CSVRTGTGTNYGYTF
CDR3 length: 14; V gene: TRBV6-2/TRBV6-3; D gene: NA; clone size: many; CDR3 protein: CASSYSQGFGTQYF
CDR3 length: 15; V gene: TRBV18; D gene: NA; clone size: NA; CDR3 protein: CASSPTSDSRNEQFF
CDR3 length: 16; V gene: TRBV4-3; D gene: NA; clone size: many; CDR3 protein: CASSRKAYGSNQPQHF
CDR3 length: 14; V gene: TRBV5-1; D gene: NA; clone size: many; CDR3 protein: CASSLAAVSYEQYF
CDR3 length: 14; V gene: TRBV28; D gene: TRBD1; clone size: few; CDR3 protein: CASSRSGTVYEQYF
CDR3 length: 15; V gene: TRBV24-1; D gene: TRBD1; clone size: medium-sized; CDR3 protein: CATSDHGQDYNEQFF
CDR3 length: 18; V gene: TRBV24-1; D gene: TRBD1; clone size: many; CDR3 protein: CATSDTPGQGRSTGELFF
CDR3 length: 14; V gene: TRBV7-8; D gene: NA; clone size: few; CDR3 protein: CASSSKRGNYGYTF
CDR3 length: 14; V gene: TRBV7-9; D gene: NA; clone size: few; CDR3 protein: CASSSARANSEQYF
CDR3 length: 14; V gene: TRBV20-1; D gene: NA; clone size: many; CDR3 protein: CSASAGTPQETQYF
CDR3 length: 14; V gene: TRBV20-1; D gene: NA; clone size: few; CDR3 protein: CSARVSGSTDTQYF
CDR3 length: 12; V gene: TRBV29-1; D gene: TRBD1; clone size: many; CDR3 protein: CSVEHRGETQYF
CDR3 length: 14; V gene: TRBV7-3; D gene: NA; clone size: many; CDR3 protein: CASSLSGFSGELFF
CDR3 length: 18; V gene: TRBV12-3/TRBV12-4; D gene: TRBD1; clone size: many; CDR3 protein: CASSFRAGQGAGANVLTF
CDR3 length: 15; V gene: TRBV25-1; D gene: TRBD2; clone size: few; CDR3 protein: CASASGTSGSYEQYF
CDR3 length: 15; V gene: TRBV7-9; D gene: NA; clone size: NA; CDR3 protein: CASSLLPGTGDEQYF
CDR3 length: 14; V gene: TRBV12-3/TRBV12-4; D gene: TRBD2; clone size: many; CDR3 protein: CASSPRTSLTSGFF
CDR3 length: 12; V gene: TRBV10-3; D gene: NA; clone size: NA; CDR3 protein: CAISWNTGELFF
CDR3 length: 15; V gene: TRBV15; D gene: NA; clone size: NA; CDR3 protein: CATSTLFTGSYEQYF
CDR3 length: 15; V gene: TRBV9; D gene: NA; clone size: medium-sized; CDR3 protein: CASSVWTASTDTQYF
CDR3 length: 15; V gene: TRBV11-2; D gene: NA; clone size: few; CDR3 protein: CASSSLAAGTGELFF
CDR3 length: 17; V gene: TRBV24-1; D gene: TRBD1; clone size: few; CDR3 protein: CATSDGYSGGMKYGYTF
CDR3 length: 15; V gene: TRBV6-1; D gene: NA; clone size: few; CDR3 protein: CASSDPPTAKNIQYF